A single sample gave rise to the 9 T cell receptor beta chains below, sequenced in a study of T-cell memory formation after mild COVID-19. TCRdb re-derived calls from the 5' RACE reads in MiXCR, one entry per CDR3 protein. In the table there are roughly 150,000 distinct CDR3 sequences, roughly 13% of which are singletons. Sequencing used PBMCs or a T cell subset sorted from them (not recorded which). These receptors all come from a man in his late teens or twenties who had mild COVID-19 (a few samples of this study predate the infection). Cell type and time point are not known.

The chain couples TRBV11-2 to TRBJ2-1; 8 bases align to TRBD2. Germline CDR1 is SGHAT and CDR2 is FQNNGV. With V trimmed by 2 bases and J by 6 bases, 6 bases remained unmatched. There are 15 residues in the CDR3. Written as DNA, the CDR3 is TGTGCCAGCAGCTTACAACCTGGGACTAGCAATGAGCAGTTCTTC. Translation gives CASSLQPGTSNEQFF. Drawing the rest from reference TRBV11-2 and TRBJ2-1, the complete variable domain is EAGVAQSPRYKIIEKRQSVAFWCNPISGHATLYWYQQILGQGPKLLIQFQNNGVVDDSQLPKDRFSAERLKGVDSTLKIQPAKLEDSAVYLCASSLQPGTSNEQFFGPGTRLTVL.

The CDR3 sequence is CASSQPENTEAFF. In DNA form, the CDR3 reads TGCGCCAGCAGCCAACCCGAGAACACTGAAGCTTTCTTT. V gene TRBV4-1 combines with J gene TRBJ1-1; D is unclear. Germline V CDR1 and CDR2: MGHRA, YSYEKL. The CDR3 is 13 amino acids. V was pared by 2 bases and J by 1 base, with 5 bases between.

The chain combines TRBV5-1 with TRBJ2-1; unclear D gene. The germline gives CDR1 SGHRS, CDR2 YFSETQ. Trimming took off 0 bases at V and 3 bases at J, with 10 bases between the two ends. This CDR3 region has 15 residues. The CDR3 is CASSLDGGVYNEQFF. Written as DNA, the CDR3 is TGCGCCAGCAGCTTGGATGGTGGCGTCTACAATGAGCAGTTCTTC.

The chain uses TRBV21-1 and TRBJ2-3; the table assigns TRBD2, which was not confirmed against the DNA. TRBV21-1 is shown as a pseudogene. The CDR3 contains 14 residues. The CDR3, as DNA: TGTGCCAGCAGCAAAAACGGGAGGCCAGATACGCAGTATTTT. This translates into CASSKNGRPDTQYF.

This clonotype was seen a few times. The J gene is TRBJ2-2, the V gene TRBV5-4, with 9 bases fitting TRBD1. From germline, CDR1 is SGHNT and CDR2 YYREEE (reference sequence). J gave up 5 bases and V 3 bases, and 5 bases lay outside the gene matches. This CDR3 region has 15 residues. The CDR3 sequence is CASSWGQGETGELFF. CDR3 in DNA: TGTGCCAGCAGCTGGGGACAGGGAGAGACCGGGGAGCTGTTTTTT.

The chain combines TRBV12-3 or TRBV12-4 with TRBJ1-1; a weak D match, TRBD1 (6 bases). This CDR3 is built from 16 residues. V was trimmed by 6 bases and J by 1 base, leaving 18 bases between them. CDR3 nucleotide sequence: TGTGCCAGCAGACCATTGGGGGGCGCCGAGAACACTGAAGCTTTCTTT. Translation: CASRPLGGAENTEAFF.

This clonotype was counted a few times. This sequence joins TRBV5-6 and TRBJ2-3; D gene uncertain. In germline, CDR1 is SGHDT, CDR2 YYEEEE. The CDR3 runs to 14 residues. Trimming pared 4 bases from V and 5 bases from J, leaving 14 bases between. The CDR3 DNA sequence: TGTGCCAGCAGCACCTACTACCGCGGAGATACGCAGTATTTT. Translating it yields CASSTYYRGDTQYF.

This rearrangement joins TRBV29-1 to TRBJ1-1; 7 bases map to TRBD1. CDR3 size: 11 residues. The V gene end was trimmed by 4 bases and the J gene end by 7 bases; junction bases not matched to a gene: 3. The germline V gene encodes CDR1 SQVTM and CDR2 ANQGSEA. This CDR3 reads CSVGRDSEAFF. In nucleotides, the CDR3 is TGCAGCGTTGGTAGGGACAGTGAAGCTTTCTTT.

This clonotype was observed a few times. The V gene is TRBV20-1, the J gene TRBJ1-1; 9 bases line up with TRBD1. The CDR3 sequence is 15 residues long. Germline assignment: CDR1 DFQATT and CDR2 SNEGSKA (reference sequence). The junction had 7 bases not matched to a gene; V was cut back by 4 bases and J by 1 base. The CDR3 region has the DNA TGCAGTGCTATGGGGGACAGGGTAACGAACACTGAAGCTTTCTTT. Translating gives CSAMGDRVTNTEAFF.